The T cell receptor (beta chain) under discussion was sequenced for a study of T cell responses to AZD1222 COVID-19 vaccine (dated by TCRdb to the early 2020s). Context from the whole study: TCR sequencing covered roughly 230 trial participants: 200 to 210 given two doses of AZD1222 and about 26 given two doses of MenACWY control vaccine. Trial participants were enrolled by age into subgroups of 18-55, 56-69 and 70-plus years, and about 150, 27 and 61 TCR-sequenced participants, respectively, were included in these subgroups.

On the study overall, not on this receptor specifically: The whole spike protein was spanned by vaccine-associated CD4 TCRs, and dominant responses were seen in regions 160-218 and 743-854. Participants were mostly white British and included more females than males, and it was suggested by the authors that clonal diversity may have been underestimated. Conclusions about previously exposed vaccinees are limited, since just 6 or 7 AZD1222 recipients were seropositive for SARS-CoV-2 at baseline. Because no day 14 peak-response samples were available, the repertoires could be characterized only after the peak T cell response. Reportedly, close to half of the unique spike-specific TCRs recognized epitopes lying outside the regions that are mutated in the B.1.351 and B.1.1.7 variants. The 56-69-year group was small, and its depth increase did not reach significance, likely because of low power. A significant rise in spike-specific TCR breadth and depth was observed after two AZD1222 doses relative to day 0 and relative to MenACWY recipients.

With respect to this clone: Its target antigen remains unknown. One base away there is no much larger clone; base qualities are not given.

What the time point label conveys for this sample: about 28 days (+/-7) after the second vaccine dose. AZD1222 recipients whose second dose came at about 4 weeks and those whose second dose came at about 12 weeks were combined into one group, since spike-specific TCR depth and breadth did not differ between the two schedules. Vaccinee samples were obtained from the UK trials COV001 and COV002, which included a single-blind randomized controlled phase 2/3 trial of AZD1222 (ChAdOx1 nCoV-19) in healthy adults. Trial participant PBMC samples were collected at day 0 and day 28 after the second dose for TCRbeta chain sequencing. The CDR3 measures 15 amino acids from cysteine to phenylalanine. The CDR3 DNA has 45 bases and is translated from base 1. In the germline V gene (reference sequence), CDR1 corresponds to SGHKS and CDR2 to YYEKEE. The germline V and J ends show losses of 2 bases and 4 bases respectively, and no gene match explains 3 bases of the junction.

The CDR3 regions of human TCRbeta chains were subjected to immunosequencing. On the authors' methods: TCRs in the repertoires were compared against a reference library of SARS-CoV-2-specific TCRs that had been generated with the MIRA antigen-specificity platform. Breadth was defined as the fraction of unique TCRs that were SARS-CoV-2-associated, and depth was defined as the fraction of total T cells that were SARS-CoV-2-associated. Each spike-specific TCR was assigned to its reactive spike region and to a CD4 or CD8 class using the MIRA data. Log10-transformed breadth and depth values were compared by one-way ANOVA with Sidak's multiple comparisons tests. TCRdb limited this immuneACCESS table to in-frame rearrangements with V and J called. A share of clones is missing; checked studies link under half to unresolved V genes, and the rest is unexplained. V, J and clone size reflect that table, while D and trimming were determined from the DNA. The sample records 70,000 to 100,000 clones, 70% to 90% of which are singletons. Approximately 3.6% of the sample rests with the top ten.

This chain is built from TRBV5-5 and TRBJ2-2; 9 central nucleotides agree with TRBD1. The clonotype comes from an adult who received the AZD1222 COVID-19 vaccine. Source: peripheral blood, taken 28 days after the second AZD1222 dose. CDR3 region: CASSFRDRVTGELFF. In nucleotide form, the sequence is TGTGCCAGCAGCTTCCGGGACAGGGTCACCGGGGAGCTGTTTTTT.